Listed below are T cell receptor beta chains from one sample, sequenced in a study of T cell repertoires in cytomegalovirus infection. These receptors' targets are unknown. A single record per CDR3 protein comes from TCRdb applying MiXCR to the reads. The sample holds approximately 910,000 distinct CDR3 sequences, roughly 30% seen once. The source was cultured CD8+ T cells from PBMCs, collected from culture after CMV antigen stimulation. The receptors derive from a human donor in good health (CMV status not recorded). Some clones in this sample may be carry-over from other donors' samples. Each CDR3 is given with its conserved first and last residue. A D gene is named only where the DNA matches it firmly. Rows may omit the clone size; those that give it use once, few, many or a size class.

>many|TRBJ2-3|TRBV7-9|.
TGTGCCAGCAGCCGTACTTGGGGGGGCTCAGATACGCAGTATTTT
CASSRTWGGSDTQYF
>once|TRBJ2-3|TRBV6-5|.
TGTGCCAGCAGTCTGGACAAGGGAACGGGGACAGATACGCAGTATTTT
CASSLDKGTGTDTQYF
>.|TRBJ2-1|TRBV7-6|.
TGTGCCAGCAGCTTAGACGATTGGCCCTACAATGAGCAGTTCTTC
CASSLDDWPYNEQFF
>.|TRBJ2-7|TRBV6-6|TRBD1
TGTGCCAGCAGTTACTCGGACAGGGATTCCGAGCAGTACTTC
CASSYSDRDSEQYF
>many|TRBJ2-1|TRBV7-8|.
TGTGCCAGCAGCTTAACCGATTTCTCCTACAATGAGCAGTTCTTC
CASSLTDFSYNEQFF
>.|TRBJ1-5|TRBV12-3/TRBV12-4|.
TGTGCCAGCAGTTTATCCCCCAGGGCTCAGCCCCAGCATTTT
CASSLSPRAQPQHF
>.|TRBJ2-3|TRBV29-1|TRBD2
TGCAGCGTGCTTCGGACTAGCGGGGGGGCAGATACGCAGTATTTT
CSVLRTSGGADTQYF
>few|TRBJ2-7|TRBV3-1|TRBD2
TGTGCCAGCAGCCAAGACTTGGGAGGGCTGGTCTACGAGCAGTACTTC
CASSQDLGGLVYEQYF
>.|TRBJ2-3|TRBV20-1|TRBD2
TGCAGTGCTAGAGACGGCGCTAGCGGTGACACAGATACGCAGTATTTT
CSARDGASGDTDTQYF
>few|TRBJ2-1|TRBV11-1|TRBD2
TGTGCCAGCAGCTGGTTCGGGGGGGCGGGGAATGAGCAGTTCTTC
CASSWFGGAGNEQFF
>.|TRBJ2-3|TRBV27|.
TGTGCCAGCAGTTTAGTTGGGGAAGCGGATACGCAGTATTTT
CASSLVGEADTQYF
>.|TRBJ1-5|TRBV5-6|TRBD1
TGTGCCAGCAACGAATTTACAGGGGGCAGCAATCAGCCCCAGCATTTT
CASNEFTGGSNQPQHF
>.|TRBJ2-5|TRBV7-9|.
TGTGCCAGCAGCCATTATGAGGGGGGCGCGGAGACCCAGTACTTC
CASSHYEGGAETQYF
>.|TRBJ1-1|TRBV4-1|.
TGCGCCAGCAGCCAAGGAGGACTCCTGAACACTGAAGCTTTCTTT
CASSQGGLLNTEAFF
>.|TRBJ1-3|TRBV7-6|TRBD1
TGTGCCAGCAGTGGGACAGACTATACGAACTCTGGAAACACCATATATTTT
CASSGTDYTNSGNTIYF
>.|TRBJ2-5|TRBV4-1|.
TGCGCCAGCAGCCAAGATCTCATGGCGGGGCCGCAAGAGACCCAGTACTTC
CASSQDLMAGPQETQYF
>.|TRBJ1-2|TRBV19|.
TGTGCCAGTAGTATAAGCCGGGTCCCCAGGGATGATGGCTACACCTTC
CASSISRVPRDDGYTF
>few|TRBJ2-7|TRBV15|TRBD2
TGTGCCACCAGTAGCGGGCTCGGGGCCTACGAGCAGTACTTC
CATSSGLGAYEQYF